The 8 T cell receptor beta chains below were found in one sample sequenced in a study of T cells in Graves' hyperthyroidism and ophthalmopathy. Template material for amplifying TCR beta CDR3 regions consisted of RNA transcripts. Initially, a first-round RT-PCR of the TCR CDR3 employed the HTBI primer set. TCRdb recomputed calls from the multiplex PCR reads with MiXCR, one row per CDR3 protein. The table records more than 500,000 distinct CDR3 sequences, about 17% of them present only once. The sample consisted of blood. All receptors derive from a woman in her twenties or thirties with Graves' hyperthyroidism.

The DNA of the CDR3 is TGTGCCTGGACGTCGGGATGGGCAGGGGGCCAGTACTTC. This gives the protein CAWTSGWAGGQYF. The rearrangement links TRBV30 to TRBJ2-5; 7 bases line up with TRBD1. The CDR3 is 13 residues long. V shed 4 bases, J shed 10 bases, and the junction held 12 bases outside the gene matches. Per germline, CDR1 GTSNPN and CDR2 SVGIG (reference sequence).

This clonotype has at least ten counts. J is TRBJ1-1 and V is TRBV5-1; D is possibly TRBD1 (5 bases). The CDR3 is 15 amino acids. The V gene lost 4 bases and the J gene lost 0 bases, with 13 bases spanning the gap. The germline V gene has CDR1 SGHRS and CDR2 YFSETQ. The CDR3 region is CASSGGHQVNTEAFF. The CDR3 DNA follows: TGCGCCAGCAGCGGAGGACACCAGGTGAACACTGAAGCTTTCTTT. Full variable domain (rest looked up from reference TRBV5-1 and TRBJ1-1): KAGVTQTPRYLIKTRGQQVTLSCSPISGHRSVSWYQQTPGQGLQFLFEYFSETQRNKGNFPGRFSGRQFSNSRSEMNVSTLELGDSALYLCASSGGHQVNTEAFFGQGTRLTVV.

In its sample, this clonotype was seen many times. The CDR3 region is CASSIGAGTYNEQFF. The CDR3, as DNA: TGTGCCAGCAGCATAGGGGCAGGGACCTACAATGAGCAGTTCTTC. This sequence joins TRBV7-9 and TRBJ2-1; the D gene is possibly TRBD1 (5 bases). Germline CDR1 SEHNR, CDR2 FQNEAQ (reference sequence). Trimming removed 5 bases from V and 2 bases from J, with 13 bases in between. CDR3 length equals 15 residues.

About this clonotype: This may be a read error: a much more frequent sequence differs by one nucleotide. The conserved closing phenylalanine or tryptophan is absent in this CDR3, likely reflecting a read error. The chain uses TRBV7-8 and TRBJ2-7, with 8 bases fitting TRBD1. The CDR3 is made up of 14 amino acids. CDR1 is SGHVS, CDR2 FQNEAQ, per germline. V shed 6 bases, J shed 4 bases, and the junction held 8 bases outside the gene matches. CDR3 loop: CASSSDRGTYEQYL. DNA of the CDR3: TGTGCCAGCAGTTCAGACAGGGGAACTTACGAGCAGTACTTG.

This clonotype came up many times. The rearrangement joins TRBV11-1 to TRBJ2-1; D unresolved. V dropped 2 bases and J dropped 5 bases, with 7 bases sitting between them. The CDR3 spans 13 residues. From germline, CDR1 is SGHAT and CDR2 FQDESV (reference sequence). The DNA for the CDR3 is TGTGCCAGCAGCTTACGCTTCAACAATGAGCAGTTCTTC. Its protein product is CASSLRFNNEQFF.

At least ten counts were recorded for this clonotype. This rearrangement joins TRBV28 to TRBJ2-7; 9 nucleotides match TRBD2. The CDR3 length is 14 residues. In germline, CDR1 is MDHEN, CDR2 SYDVKM. Trimming removed 5 bases from V and 4 bases from J; junction bases left unmatched: 6. CDR3 loop: CASSISGSRYEQYF. As DNA, the CDR3 is TGTGCCAGCAGTATTAGCGGGAGTCGGTACGAGCAGTACTTC.

This chain links TRBV7-8 with TRBJ2-5; D may match TRBD1 or TRBD2 (5 bases each). CDR1 is SGHVS and CDR2 is FQNEAQ in the germline V gene. V was pared by 1 base and J by 14 bases, with 26 bases between. There are 16 residues in the CDR3. The CDR3 region is CASSLVGALGESGHYF. CDR3 nucleotide sequence: TGTGCCAGCAGCTTAGTTGGGGCTCTGGGAGAGTCCGGACATTACTTC.

This clonotype was recorded many times. The V and J genes are TRBV7-3 and TRBJ2-5; the D gene is possibly TRBD1 (5 bases). The germline V gene has CDR1 SGHTA and CDR2 FQGTGA. Trimming left V 2 bases short and J 4 bases short, with 14 bases between. This CDR3 has 15 residues. The CDR3, as DNA: TGTGCCAGCAGCTTAGTGGGGCTTTGGGGAGAGACCCAGTACTTC. Translated: CASSLVGLWGETQYF.